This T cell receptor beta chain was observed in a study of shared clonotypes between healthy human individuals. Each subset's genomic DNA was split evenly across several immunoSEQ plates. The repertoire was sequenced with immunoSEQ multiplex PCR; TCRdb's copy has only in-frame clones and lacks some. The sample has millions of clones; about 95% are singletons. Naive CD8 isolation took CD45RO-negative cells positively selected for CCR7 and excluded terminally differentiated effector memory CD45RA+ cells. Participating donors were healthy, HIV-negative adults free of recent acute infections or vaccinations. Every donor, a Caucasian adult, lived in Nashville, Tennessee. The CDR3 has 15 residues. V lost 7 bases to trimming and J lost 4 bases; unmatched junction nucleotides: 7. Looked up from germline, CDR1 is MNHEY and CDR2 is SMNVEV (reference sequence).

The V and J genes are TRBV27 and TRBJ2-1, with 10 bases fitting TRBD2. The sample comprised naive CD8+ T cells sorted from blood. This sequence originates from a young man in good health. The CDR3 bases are TGTGCCAGCACCGTTTCGACTAGCGGGTACAATGAGCAGTTCTTC. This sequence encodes CASTVSTSGYNEQFF.